This T cell receptor beta chain was documented in a study of blood T cell repertoires in COVID-19. Original methodology: How many nucleated cells were present was estimated from reference gene primer amplification. Profiled with immunoSEQ multiplex PCR; TCRdb holds only in-frame clones, not every one. The V and J calls and clone size are taken from that table; D and trimming were inferred from the DNA. The profile shows more than 110,000 clones, 84% of them singletons. The CDR3 runs 14 residues. Trimming stripped 1 base from V and 4 bases from J, with 10 bases between. The germline CDR1 and CDR2 sequences are SGHTA and FQGNSA.

J is TRBJ1-2 and V is TRBV7-2, with a weak D call TRBD1 (6 bases). The sample consisted of peripheral blood. The receptor comes from a human donor in a cohort sampled during active COVID-19. The CDR3 nucleotides read TGTGCCAGCAGCTTAGACGGGGGGCTCTATGGCTACACCTTC. It yields the protein CASSLDGGLYGYTF.